This T cell receptor beta chain appears in the sequencing data of a study of identical twins. In TCRdb, the 5' RACE reads were re-called with MiXCR into one record per CDR3 protein. The sample lists 700,000 or so distinct CDR3 sequences; less than 10% were seen once. CDR3 size: 16 residues. Germline loops: CDR1 LGHNA, CDR2 YNFKEQ. V shed 0 bases and J 3 bases; nucleotides not matched to a gene: 6. The same sample was also studied in work on yellow fever vaccine responses in identical twins.

This clonotype was obtained from a woman between 18 and 30 years old in good health. The chain joins TRBV4-2 to TRBJ2-7; 9 bases are shared with TRBD1. The sequenced material came from PBMCs. This CDR3 reads CASSQEGTGNFYEQYF. The DNA for the CDR3 is TGTGCCAGCAGCCAAGAAGGGACAGGGAATTTCTACGAGCAGTACTTC.